The table lists the clone carrying this T cell receptor beta chain with a few counts. Its antigen is not identified. This entry is derived from a study of T cells in Graves' hyperthyroidism and ophthalmopathy. Study findings and constraints: Also found in blood were most expanded thyroid clonotypes above 0.001.

The CDR3 regions of TCR beta were amplified from RNA transcripts. HTBI primers were employed in a first-round RT-PCR of the TCR CDR3. Each CDR3 protein gets one entry after TCRdb re-called the multiplex PCR reads with MiXCR. The sample gives a few hundred thousand distinct CDR3 sequences, just over 14% of which show up once; 10% to 15% is in the top ten. J gave up 7 bases and V 5 bases, and 20 bases lay outside the gene matches. CDR3 length equals 18 residues. Germline loops: CDR1 KGHSH, CDR2 LQKENI. This sequence joins TRBV18 and TRBJ1-2; the match to TRBD1 covers 9 bases. Sequencing was carried out using blood. The receptor was isolated from a woman aged 40 to 49 with Graves' hyperthyroidism that later progressed to Graves' ophthalmopathy. The CDR3 sequence is CASSSGDSLGQGLSGYTF. CDR3 DNA: TGTGCCAGCTCATCAGGGGACTCTCTCGGACAGGGGCTGAGTGGCTACACCTTC. Looking up the rest from reference TRBV18 and TRBJ1-2 gives the full variable domain: NAGVMQNPRHLVRRRGQEARLRCSPMKGHSHVYWYRQLPEEGLKFMVYLQKENIIDESGMPKERFSAEFPKEGPSILRIQQVVRGDSAAYFCASSSGDSLGQGLSGYTFGSGTRLTVV.